These 28 T cell receptor beta chains came from one sample sequenced in a study of OX40 agonist ivuxolimab in advanced cancers. The data were produced by immunoSEQ multiplex PCR, yet TCRdb's version contains in-frame clones alone and is incomplete. Among tens of thousands of clones listed, roughly 90% were seen once. The sequencing here drew on CD4+ or CD8+ T cells sorted from blood, taken in a trial of the OX40 agonist ivuxolimab. Receptors originate from an adult with an advanced solid tumor such as melanoma, head and neck, liver or kidney cancer.

The chain links TRBV19 to TRBJ1-5, with 9 bases aligning to TRBD1. Trimming cost V 5 bases and J 3 bases; bases outside gene matches: 8. Germline V gene data show CDR1 as LNHDA and CDR2 as SQIVND (reference sequence). CDR3 size: 16 residues. The CDR3 region has the DNA TGTGCCAGTAGTGGTAGACAGGGGGGAATCAATCAGCCCCAGCATTTT. Its translation: CASSGRQGGINQPQHF.

V usage is TRBV7-2 and J usage is TRBJ2-2; TRBD1 is a possible D gene (6 bases). CDR3 length equals 15 residues. Germline values: CDR1 SGHTA, CDR2 FQGNSA. Trimming took 3 bases from V and 2 from J, leaving 10 bases between them. DNA for the CDR3: TGTGCCAGCAGCTTCGGACAGCTAAACACCGGGGAGCTGTTTTTT. Its protein product is CASSFGQLNTGELFF.

The chain joins TRBV2 to TRBJ1-2; TRBD1 agrees at 7 bases. From germline, CDR1 is SNHLY and CDR2 FYNNEI. This CDR3 comprises 14 residues. J was trimmed by 6 bases and V by 5 bases; bases with no gene match: 9. CDR3 in DNA: TGTGCCAGCAGTCCGGCAGGGGGTATTAATGGCTACACCTTC. Its protein product is CASSPAGGINGYTF.

CDR3 nucleotides: TGCGCCAGCAGCGCTAGCGGGGGGGCGAGTGAGCAGTTCTTC. It yields the protein CASSASGGASEQFF. The rearrangement joins TRBV4-3 to TRBJ2-1, with 12 bases fitting TRBD2. Germline CDR1 and CDR2: LGHNA and YSLEER. The CDR3 is 14 amino acids. V lost 5 bases to trimming and J lost 9 bases; unmatched junction nucleotides: 5.

The CDR3 sequence: CASTTPGQGDEQYF. The CDR3 nucleotides are TGTGCCAGCACAACCCCGGGACAGGGCGACGAGCAGTACTTC. V gene TRBV28 combines with J gene TRBJ2-7, with 9 bases aligning to TRBD1. Per the germline V gene, CDR1 is MDHEN and CDR2 is SYDVKM. V was pared by 7 bases and J by 5 bases, with 9 bases of the junction left unmatched. The CDR3 length is 14 residues.

The CDR3 DNA follows: TGTGCCAGCAGCTTAGGGCACTTTGGGAAGACCCAGTACTTC. Protein: CASSLGHFGKTQYF. This chain joins TRBV7-2 and TRBJ2-5, with D unclear. Trimming removed 1 base from V and 6 bases from J, with 12 bases in between. The V gene's germline CDR1 is SGHTA and CDR2 FQGNSA. CDR3 length: 14 residues.

The chain is built from TRBV7-2 and TRBJ2-1; the match to TRBD2 covers 8 bases. The CDR3 covers 17 residues. Looked up from germline, CDR1 is SGHTA and CDR2 is FQGNSA. The trim removed 5 bases at V and 4 bases at J, leaving 13 bases unmatched. The CDR3: CASSADWAGGLYNEQFF. CDR3 bases: TGTGCCAGCAGCGCCGACTGGGCGGGGGGTTTGTACAATGAGCAGTTCTTC.

The V call is TRBV7-2, the J call TRBJ2-3, with D unclear. There are 14 residues in the CDR3. Germline V gene data show CDR1 as SGHTA and CDR2 as FQGNSA. V was shortened by 3 bases and J by 2 bases, with 9 bases between the two germline ends. The CDR3 loop is CASSFTGPTDTQYF. In DNA form, the CDR3 reads TGTGCCAGCAGCTTCACGGGTCCCACAGATACGCAGTATTTT.

The chain joins TRBV6-1 to TRBJ1-4, with D maybe TRBD1 (6 bases). V lost 1 base, J lost 7 bases, and 13 bases lay in between. This CDR3 has 15 amino acids. Per the germline V gene, CDR1 is MNHNS and CDR2 is SASEGT. The CDR3 coding sequence is TGTGCCAGCAGTGAAGTGGACCAGGGGAGTGAAAAACTGTTTTTT. Translation gives CASSEVDQGSEKLFF.

The chain couples TRBV5-1 to TRBJ2-5; 9 positions agree with TRBD1. The trim removed 3 bases at V and 2 bases at J, leaving 5 bases unmatched. CDR1 is SGHRS, CDR2 YFSETQ, per germline. The CDR3 runs to 15 residues. In nucleotides, the CDR3 is TGCGCCAGCAGCTATGGACAGGGGCTGCAAGAGACCCAGTACTTC. This encodes CASSYGQGLQETQYF.

V gene TRBV9 combines with J gene TRBJ2-3, with TRBD2 identical over 7 bases. CDR1 and CDR2 from the germline V gene are SGDLS and YYNGEE. J gave up 4 bases and V 7 bases, and 6 bases lay outside the gene matches. The CDR3 runs to 13 residues. The CDR3 nucleotides read TGTGCCAGCGGGACTACGGGGGCAGATACGCAGTATTTT. Its translation is CASGTTGADTQYF.

The J gene is TRBJ2-1, the V gene TRBV5-1; 9 bases line up with TRBD2. This CDR3 comprises 15 residues. Germline trimming cut 1 base from V and 6 bases from J; bases unmatched to any gene: 5. In germline, CDR1 is SGHRS, CDR2 YFSETQ. CDR3 residues: CASSLSVAGANEQFF. The CDR3 coding sequence is TGCGCCAGCAGCTTGTCGGTAGCGGGGGCCAATGAGCAGTTCTTC.

This chain uses TRBV7-6 with TRBJ2-1; 9 nucleotides line up with TRBD2. J was trimmed by 4 bases and V by 5 bases; bases with no gene match: 12. Germline V gene data show CDR1 as SGHVS and CDR2 as FNYEAQ. There are 17 residues in the CDR3. The CDR3 DNA follows: TGTGCCAGCAGCCCCTCGAACGCGGGAGGGCTATACAATGAGCAGTTCTTC. Its protein is CASSPSNAGGLYNEQFF.

The gene calls are TRBV5-1 and TRBJ2-5, with a tentative D call TRBD2 (5 bases). The V end lost 1 base, the J end lost 5 bases, and 12 bases lay between the germline ends. CDR1 is SGHRS, CDR2 YFSETQ, per germline. The CDR3 runs to 14 residues. The CDR3 reads CASSLNGNGETQYF. The CDR3, as DNA: TGCGCCAGCAGCTTGAACGGGAATGGGGAGACCCAGTACTTC.

The rearrangement uses TRBV25-1 and TRBJ2-5, with D tentatively TRBD2 (6 bases). Germline V gene sequence: CDR1 MGHDK, CDR2 SYGVNS. CDR3 size: 13 residues. The germline V and J ends were trimmed by 3 bases and 2 bases, with 7 bases remaining between them. CDR3 DNA: TGTGCCAGCAGTGATGGAGGGCAAGAGACCCAGTACTTC. This codes for CASSDGGQETQYF.

The CDR3 protein is CASSQPGQGVKAFF. CDR3 in DNA: TGCGCCAGCAGCCAGCCGGGACAGGGGGTTAAAGCTTTCTTT. The chain combines TRBV4-1 with TRBJ1-1, with TRBD1 identical over 11 bases. There are 14 residues in the CDR3. V lost 3 bases and J lost 9; bases outside the gene matches: 6. Germline lookup yields CDR1 MGHRA and CDR2 YSYEKL.

V is TRBV10-3 and J is TRBJ1-1; 11 nucleotides agree with TRBD1. The CDR3 is 14 amino acids. V was clipped by 6 bases and J by 3 bases; unmatched bases: 3. Germline V gene data show CDR1 as ENHRY and CDR2 as SYGVKD. This chain's CDR3 is CAISRDRGYTEAFF. Written as DNA, the CDR3 is TGTGCCATCAGCCGGGACAGGGGGTACACTGAAGCTTTCTTT.

The chain is built from TRBV6-1 and TRBJ2-2; 9 nucleotides match TRBD2. Trimming took 2 bases from V and 6 from J; bases not matched to a gene: 4. The CDR3 has 15 residues. Per the germline V gene, CDR1 is MNHNS and CDR2 is SASEGT. The CDR3 reads CASSERRGGSGELFF. In nucleotides, the CDR3 is TGTGCCAGCAGTGAACGGCGGGGGGGCTCCGGGGAGCTGTTTTTT.

The chain recombines TRBV10-3 with TRBJ1-5; possible D gene TRBD1, 5 bases. Trimming pared 0 bases from V and 2 bases from J, leaving 11 bases between. The germline gives CDR1 ENHRY, CDR2 SYGVKD. CDR3 length equals 16 residues. The CDR3 here is CAISESRQLGNQPQHF. The CDR3 DNA reads TGTGCCATCAGTGAGTCGAGACAGTTGGGCAATCAGCCCCAGCATTTT.

The V and J genes are TRBV27 and TRBJ2-5, with TRBD1 as a possible D gene (6 bases). V was cut by 6 bases and J by 5 bases, with 25 bases left in between. The germline V gene has CDR1 MNHEY and CDR2 SMNVEV (reference sequence). This CDR3 spans 17 amino acids. Here the CDR3 DNA reads TGTGCCAGCAGACCACTCCTCGGACAGCGACGGGGTGAGACCCAGTACTTC. Protein: CASRPLLGQRRGETQYF.

The chain links TRBV28 to TRBJ1-2, with D perhaps matching TRBD1 (6 bases). Trimming cost V 3 bases and J 8 bases, with 22 bases left between them. Per the germline V gene, CDR1 is MDHEN and CDR2 is SYDVKM. CDR3 length: 16 residues. In DNA, the CDR3 is TGTGCCAGCAGTTTTCGGGGGACAAATCCCTTAATCGGCTACACCTTC. Protein sequence: CASSFRGTNPLIGYTF.

With respect to this clone: Other DNA sequences in the same sample also yield this CDR3. J is TRBJ2-5 and V is TRBV9; D may be TRBD1 (5 bases). Germline loops: CDR1 SGDLS, CDR2 YYNGEE. V lost 0 bases and J lost 2, with 8 bases in between. This CDR3 spans 14 amino acids. CDR3 amino acids: CASSVGQGQETQYF. The CDR3 nucleotides read TGTGCCAGCAGCGTAGGGCAGGGACAAGAGACCCAGTACTTC. Full variable domain (remainder filled in from reference TRBV9 and TRBJ2-5): DSGVTQTPKHLITATGQRVTLRCSPRSGDLSVYWYQQSLDQGLQFLIQYYNGEERAKGNILERFSAQQFPDLHSELNLSSLELGDSALYFCASSVGQGQETQYFGPGTRLLVL.

This clone was found a few times. The chain links TRBV6-4 to TRBJ2-7; tentatively, D is TRBD2 (5 bases). Germline V gene lookup returns CDR1 MRHNA and CDR2 SNTAGT. The CDR3 runs to 11 residues. Trimming took 7 bases from V and 2 from J, leaving 6 bases between them. The CDR3 loop reads CASKRPYEQYF. DNA of the CDR3: TGTGCCAGCAAGCGGCCCTACGAGCAGTACTTC.

The chain uses TRBV9 and TRBJ2-3; 11 positions agree with TRBD2. This CDR3 comprises 17 residues. Per germline, CDR1 SGDLS and CDR2 YYNGEE. V was pared by 0 bases and J by 1 base, with 4 bases of the junction left unmatched. CDR3 DNA: TGTGCCAGCAGCGTAGAAACTAGCGGGGGACGCACAGATACGCAGTATTTT. It translates to CASSVETSGGRTDTQYF.

This sequence joins TRBV19 and TRBJ2-1, with 14 bases that match TRBD2. The junction had 8 bases not matched to a gene; V was cut back by 6 bases and J by 10 bases. The CDR3 extends over 15 amino acids. Germline CDR1 reads LNHDA; CDR2 reads SQIVND (reference sequence). CDR3 nucleotide sequence: TGTGCCAGTAGCGGGACTAGCGGGGGCTTTGGGGAGCAGTTCTTC. This sequence encodes CASSGTSGGFGEQFF.

V is TRBV11-1 and J is TRBJ2-7; 7 positions match TRBD1. V lost 2 bases and J lost 4; bases outside the gene matches: 8. This CDR3 has 15 amino acids. Germline CDR1 reads SGHAT; CDR2 reads FQDESV (reference sequence). CDR3 amino acids: CASSLSRDRPYEQYF. CDR3 nucleotides: TGTGCCAGCAGCTTATCCCGGGACAGACCTTACGAGCAGTACTTC.

This clone was observed a few times. The chain is built from TRBV4-2 and TRBJ2-2; no clear D gene. The V gene lost 0 bases and the J gene lost 5 bases, with 13 bases spanning the gap. Germline CDR1 reads LGHNA; CDR2 reads YNFKEQ. The CDR3 has 16 residues. The CDR3 protein is CASSQDTPHETGELFF. The CDR3 DNA reads as TGTGCCAGCAGCCAAGATACTCCGCACGAGACCGGGGAGCTGTTTTTT.

The chain carries TRBV5-1 and TRBJ2-2, with 7 bases lining up with TRBD1. The ends lost 7 bases at V and 2 bases at J; junction bases unmatched: 11. The germline V gene has CDR1 SGHRS and CDR2 YFSETQ. This CDR3 region has 16 residues. The CDR3 DNA is TGCGCCAGCCGTCCCCCCGGACAGGCCAACACCGGGGAGCTGTTTTTT. Its protein is CASRPPGQANTGELFF.